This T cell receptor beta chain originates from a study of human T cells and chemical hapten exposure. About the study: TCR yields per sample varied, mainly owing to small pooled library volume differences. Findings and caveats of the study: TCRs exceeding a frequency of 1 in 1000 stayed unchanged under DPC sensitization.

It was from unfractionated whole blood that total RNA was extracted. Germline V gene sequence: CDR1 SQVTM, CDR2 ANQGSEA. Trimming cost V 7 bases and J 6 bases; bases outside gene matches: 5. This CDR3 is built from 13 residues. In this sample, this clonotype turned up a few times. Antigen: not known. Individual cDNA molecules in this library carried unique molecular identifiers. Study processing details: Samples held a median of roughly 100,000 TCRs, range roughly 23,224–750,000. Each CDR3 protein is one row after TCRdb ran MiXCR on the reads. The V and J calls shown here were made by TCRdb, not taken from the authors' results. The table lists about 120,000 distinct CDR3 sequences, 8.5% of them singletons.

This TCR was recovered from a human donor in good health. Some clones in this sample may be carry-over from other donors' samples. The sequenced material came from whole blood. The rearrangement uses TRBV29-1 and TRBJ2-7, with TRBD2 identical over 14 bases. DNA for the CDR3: TGCAGCGCCGGGACTAGCGGGAGCTTCGAGCAGTACTTC. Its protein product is CSAGTSGSFEQYF.